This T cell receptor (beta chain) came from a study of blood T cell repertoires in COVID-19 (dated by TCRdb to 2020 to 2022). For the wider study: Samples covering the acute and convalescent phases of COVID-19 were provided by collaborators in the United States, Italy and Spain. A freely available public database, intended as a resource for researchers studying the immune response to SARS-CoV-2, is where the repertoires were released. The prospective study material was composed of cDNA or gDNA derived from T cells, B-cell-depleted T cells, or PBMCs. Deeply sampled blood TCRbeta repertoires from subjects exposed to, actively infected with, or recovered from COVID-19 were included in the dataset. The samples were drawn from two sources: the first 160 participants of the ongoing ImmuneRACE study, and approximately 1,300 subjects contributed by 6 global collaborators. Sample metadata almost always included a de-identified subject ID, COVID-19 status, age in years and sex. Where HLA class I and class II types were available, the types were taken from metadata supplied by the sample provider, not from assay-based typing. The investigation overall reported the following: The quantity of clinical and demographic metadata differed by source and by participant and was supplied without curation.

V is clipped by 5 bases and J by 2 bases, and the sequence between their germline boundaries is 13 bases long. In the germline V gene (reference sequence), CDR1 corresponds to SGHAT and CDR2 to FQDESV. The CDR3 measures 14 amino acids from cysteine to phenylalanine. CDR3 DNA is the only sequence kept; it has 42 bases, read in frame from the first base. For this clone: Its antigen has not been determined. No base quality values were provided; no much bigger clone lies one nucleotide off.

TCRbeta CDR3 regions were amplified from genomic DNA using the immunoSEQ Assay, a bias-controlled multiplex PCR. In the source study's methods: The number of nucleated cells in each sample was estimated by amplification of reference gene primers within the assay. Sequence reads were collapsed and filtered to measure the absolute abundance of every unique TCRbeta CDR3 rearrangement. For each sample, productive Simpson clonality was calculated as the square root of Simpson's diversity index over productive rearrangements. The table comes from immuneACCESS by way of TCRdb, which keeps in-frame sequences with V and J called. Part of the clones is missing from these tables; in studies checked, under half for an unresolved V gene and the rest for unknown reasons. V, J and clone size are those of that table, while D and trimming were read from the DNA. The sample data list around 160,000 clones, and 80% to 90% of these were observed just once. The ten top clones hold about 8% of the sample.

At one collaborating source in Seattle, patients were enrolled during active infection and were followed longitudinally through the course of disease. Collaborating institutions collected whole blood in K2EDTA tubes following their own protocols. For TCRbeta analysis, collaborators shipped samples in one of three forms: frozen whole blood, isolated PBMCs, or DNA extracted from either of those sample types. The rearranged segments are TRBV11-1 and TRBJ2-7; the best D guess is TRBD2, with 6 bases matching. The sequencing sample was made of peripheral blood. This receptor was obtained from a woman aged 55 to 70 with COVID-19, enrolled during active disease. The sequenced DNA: TGTGCCAGCAGCGCCGGGACTGCGACCTACGAGCAGTACTTC. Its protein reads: CASSAGTATYEQYF.